This T cell receptor beta chain is drawn from a study of T-cell reconstitution after alpha-beta-depleted transplantation in children. The authors prepared the TCRbeta library with unique molecular identifiers. Using its own MiXCR run on the PCR reads, TCRdb lists one record per CDR3 protein. The sample has about 240,000 distinct CDR3 sequences, about 25% seen once. This CDR3 is built from 14 residues. Trimming took off 4 bases at V and 3 bases at J, with 10 bases between the two ends. This clonotype was found many times. The origin of this receptor is a girl aged 2-10 years with Fanconi anemia, due to receive a stem cell transplant. The V gene is TRBV12-3 or TRBV12-4, the J gene TRBJ2-1; tentative D call: TRBD2 (5 bases). The sample was PBMCs, taken before TCRalphabeta/CD19-depleted stem cell transplant. The CDR3 loop reads CASSSVGDYNEQFF. The CDR3 nucleotides read TGTGCCAGCAGTTCAGTCGGGGACTACAATGAGCAGTTCTTC.